The present T cell receptor beta chain was sequenced within a study of cytomegalovirus exposure and HLA in healthy donors. Findings and limits, study-wide: The study recorded some 160 TCR beta chains that were cytomegalovirus-associated.

In the case of this clone: Its antigen is as yet unknown.

Some clones are missing from TCRdb's copy, which holds only in-frame ones; the method was immunoSEQ multiplex PCR. The sample consists of some 150,000 clones, around nine tenths of them appearing once. The sequenced material came from PBMCs. The receptor was derived from a woman aged 25 to 39 in good health and CMV-seronegative.

The CDR3 DNA is TGTGCCAGCAGGGGCAGCACAGATACGCAGTATTTT. Translated: CASRGSTDTQYF. This chain links TRBV6-6 with TRBJ2-3; D gene unclear. V lost 6 bases and J 0 bases, leaving 4 bases between the germline ends. This CDR3 comprises 12 residues. Germline loops: CDR1 MNHNY, CDR2 SVGAGI (reference sequence).